The sequence of this T cell receptor beta chain was determined in a study of blood T cell repertoires in COVID-19. The study recruited people aged roughly 18 to 95 years across some 23 US areas. As processed by the authors: Estimated nucleated cell counts came from reference gene primer amplification. The protocol was immunoSEQ multiplex PCR, while the TCRdb copy is restricted to in-frame clones and leaves out a portion. V and J calls plus clone size are reproduced from that table; the DNA served to infer D and trimming. The sample shows approximately 220,000 clones, 70% to 90% of them seen only once. Per the germline V gene, CDR1 is SNHLY and CDR2 is FYNNEI. The CDR3 covers 14 residues. V lost 3 bases and J lost 0, with 8 bases in between.

The V and J genes are TRBV2 and TRBJ1-1, with a tentative D call TRBD1 (6 bases). This receptor was identified in a woman in her forties with acute COVID-19. The sample taken for sequencing was PBMCs or T cells enriched from blood (not recorded which). CDR3 sequence reads: CASSEGHLNTEAFF. CDR3 sequence (DNA): TGTGCCAGCAGTGAGGGACACCTGAACACTGAAGCTTTCTTT.